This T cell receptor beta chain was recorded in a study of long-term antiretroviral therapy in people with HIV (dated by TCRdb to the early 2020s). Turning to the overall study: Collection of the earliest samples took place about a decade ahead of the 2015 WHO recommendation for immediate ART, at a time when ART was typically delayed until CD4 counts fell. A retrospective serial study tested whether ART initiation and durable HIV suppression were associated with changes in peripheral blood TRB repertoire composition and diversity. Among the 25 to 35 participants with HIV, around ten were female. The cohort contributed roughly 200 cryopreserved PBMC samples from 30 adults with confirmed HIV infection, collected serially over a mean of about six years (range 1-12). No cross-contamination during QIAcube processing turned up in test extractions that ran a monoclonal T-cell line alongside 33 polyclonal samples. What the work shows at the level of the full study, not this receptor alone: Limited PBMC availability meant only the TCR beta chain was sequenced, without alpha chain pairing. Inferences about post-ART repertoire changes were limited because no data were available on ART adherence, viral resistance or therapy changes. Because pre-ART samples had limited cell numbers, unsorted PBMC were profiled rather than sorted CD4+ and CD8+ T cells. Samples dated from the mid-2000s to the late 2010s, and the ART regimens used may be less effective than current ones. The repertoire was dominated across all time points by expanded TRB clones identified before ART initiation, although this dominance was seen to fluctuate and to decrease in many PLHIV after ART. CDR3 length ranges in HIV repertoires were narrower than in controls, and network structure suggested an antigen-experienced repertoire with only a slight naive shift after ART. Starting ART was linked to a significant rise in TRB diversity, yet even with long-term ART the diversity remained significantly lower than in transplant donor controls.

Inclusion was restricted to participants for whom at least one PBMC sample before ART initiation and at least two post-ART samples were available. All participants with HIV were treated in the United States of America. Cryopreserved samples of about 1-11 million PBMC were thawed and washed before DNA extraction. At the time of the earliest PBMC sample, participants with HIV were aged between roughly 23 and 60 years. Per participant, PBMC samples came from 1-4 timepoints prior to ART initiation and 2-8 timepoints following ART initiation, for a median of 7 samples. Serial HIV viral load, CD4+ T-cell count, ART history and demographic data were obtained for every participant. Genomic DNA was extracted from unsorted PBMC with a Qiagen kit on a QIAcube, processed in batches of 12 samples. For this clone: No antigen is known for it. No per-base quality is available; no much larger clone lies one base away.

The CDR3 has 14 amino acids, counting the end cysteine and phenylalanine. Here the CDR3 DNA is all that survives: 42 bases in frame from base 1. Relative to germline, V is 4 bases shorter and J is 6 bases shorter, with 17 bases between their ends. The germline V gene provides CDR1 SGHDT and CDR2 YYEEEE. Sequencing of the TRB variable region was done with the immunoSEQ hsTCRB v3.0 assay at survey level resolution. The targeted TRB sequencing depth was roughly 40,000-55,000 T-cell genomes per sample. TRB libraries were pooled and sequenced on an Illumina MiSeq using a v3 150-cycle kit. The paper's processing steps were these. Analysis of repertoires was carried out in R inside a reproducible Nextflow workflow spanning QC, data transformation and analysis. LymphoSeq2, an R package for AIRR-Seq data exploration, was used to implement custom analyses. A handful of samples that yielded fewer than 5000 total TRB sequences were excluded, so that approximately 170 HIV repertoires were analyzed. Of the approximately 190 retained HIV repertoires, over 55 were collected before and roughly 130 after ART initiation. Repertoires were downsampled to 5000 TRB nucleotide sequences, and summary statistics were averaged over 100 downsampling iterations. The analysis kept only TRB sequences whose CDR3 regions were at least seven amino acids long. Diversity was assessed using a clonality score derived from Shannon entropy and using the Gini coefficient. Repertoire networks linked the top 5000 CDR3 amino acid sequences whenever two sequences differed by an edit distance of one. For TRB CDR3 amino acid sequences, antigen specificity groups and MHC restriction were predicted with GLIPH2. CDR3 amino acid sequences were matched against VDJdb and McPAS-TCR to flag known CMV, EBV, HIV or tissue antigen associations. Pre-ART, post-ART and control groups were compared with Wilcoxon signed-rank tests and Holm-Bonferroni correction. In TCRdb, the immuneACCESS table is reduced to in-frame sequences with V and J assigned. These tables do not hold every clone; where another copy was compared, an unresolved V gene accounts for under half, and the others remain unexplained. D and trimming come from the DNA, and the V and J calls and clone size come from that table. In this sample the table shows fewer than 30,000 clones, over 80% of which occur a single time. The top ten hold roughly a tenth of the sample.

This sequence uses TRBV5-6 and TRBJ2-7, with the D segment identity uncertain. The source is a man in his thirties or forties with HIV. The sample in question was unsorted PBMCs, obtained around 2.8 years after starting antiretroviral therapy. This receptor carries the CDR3 CASSGWVVSLEQYF. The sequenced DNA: TGTGCCAGCAGCGGGTGGGTGGTCTCCCTCGAGCAGTACTTC.